A single T cell receptor beta chain is shown here with its context. Antigen unknown. Execution of the assay was at deep level. Generated by immunoSEQ multiplex PCR, the TCRdb table keeps only in-frame clones and is missing some. Of 2 million to 2.5 million clones listed, just under 95% are singletons. Trimming took off 10 bases at V and 7 bases at J, with 11 bases between the two ends. This CDR3 has 11 residues. CDR1 is SGHVS and CDR2 is FQNEAQ in the germline V gene. Selected positively for CCR7 and CD45RO-negative, naive CD8 cells excluded terminally differentiated effector memory CD45RA+ cells. The entry originates in a study of shared clonotypes between healthy human individuals. Study-level information: A couple of female and three male donors aged 18 to 49 were enrolled. Study-wide results and caveats: Expectations were that clonotype sharing among donors would be affected by sequencing depth.

This chain joins TRBV7-8 and TRBJ2-1; tentatively, D is TRBD2 (5 bases). The receptor comes from a man aged 18 to 29 in good health. Sequencing was performed on naive CD8+ T cells sorted from blood. The CDR3 reads CANGNMNEQFF. The CDR3 DNA follows: TGTGCCAACGGGAATATGAATGAGCAGTTCTTC. Together with reference TRBV7-8 and TRBJ2-1, the CDR3 gives the full variable domain: GAGVSQSPRYKVAKRGQDVALRCDPISGHVSLFWYQQALGQGPEFLTYFQNEAQLDKSGLPSDRFFAERPEGSVSTLKIQRTQQEDSAVYLCANGNMNEQFFGPGTRLTVL.